Listed below are T cell receptor beta chains from one sample, sequenced in a study of early T cells in non-severe SARS-CoV-2 infection. TCRdb re-called the 5' RACE reads with MiXCR, one entry per CDR3 protein. The sample has 55,000 to 80,000 distinct CDR3 sequences, 11% seen once; the top ten hold 5% to 7%. The sample here was whole blood, taken at baseline. Receptor source: an adult who was a healthcare worker with PCR-confirmed SARS-CoV-2 infection or an uninfected control (not recorded which). Each CDR3 is given with its conserved first and last residue. A D gene is named only where the DNA matches it firmly. Part of the rows lack a size; the others show once, few, many or a class for expanded clones.

CDR3: CSVGEGSYEQYF
DNA: TGCAGTGTCGGTGAGGGTAGCTACGAGCAGTACTTC
J: TRBJ2-7
V: TRBV20-1
D: -
size: many

CDR3: CASSQGTNKVTDTQYF
DNA: TGTGCCAGCAGCCAAGGGACTAATAAAGTCACAGATACGCAGTATTTT
J: TRBJ2-3
V: TRBV7-2
D: TRBD2
size: many

CDR3: CASSLSRARTYNSPLHF
DNA: TGTGCCAGCAGTTTATCGAGGGCGAGGACCTATAATTCACCCCTCCACTTT
J: TRBJ1-6
V: TRBV27
D: -
size: few

CDR3: CASSQVERFPDTQYF
DNA: TGTGCCAGCAGCCAAGTCGAGCGGTTCCCAGATACGCAGTATTTT
J: TRBJ2-3
V: TRBV4-2
D: -
size: many

CDR3: CASSEDYDGYTF
DNA: TGTGCCAGCAGTGAAGACTATGATGGCTACACCTTC
J: TRBJ1-2
V: TRBV6-1
D: -
size: many

CDR3: CSVRSQGFHGYTF
DNA: TGCAGCGTCCGCTCCCAGGGTTTCCATGGCTACACCTTC
J: TRBJ1-2
V: TRBV29-1
D: -
size: few

CDR3: CASSQGLADNEQFF
DNA: TGCGCCAGCAGCCAGGGACTAGCGGACAATGAGCAGTTCTTC
J: TRBJ2-1
V: TRBV5-1
D: TRBD2
size: few

CDR3: CSVENTEAFF
DNA: TGCAGCGTGGAAAACACTGAAGCTTTCTTT
J: TRBJ1-1
V: TRBV29-1
D: -
size: few

CDR3: CASSLFGPGELFF
DNA: TGTGCCAGCAGCTTATTTGGACCCGGGGAGCTGTTTTTT
J: TRBJ2-2
V: TRBV11-2
D: -
size: few

CDR3: CASSPGLARHEQYF
DNA: TGTGCCAGCTCACCCGGACTAGCTCGCCACGAGCAGTACTTC
J: TRBJ2-7
V: TRBV18
D: TRBD2
size: few

CDR3: CATSRVPAQVSGNTIYF
DNA: TGTGCCACCAGCAGAGTCCCGGCGCAGGTTTCTGGAAACACCATATATTTT
J: TRBJ1-3
V: TRBV15
D: -
size: many

CDR3: CASSARLREETQYF
DNA: TGTGCCAGCAGTGCCCGGTTGCGGGAAGAGACCCAGTACTTC
J: TRBJ2-5
V: TRBV6-2/TRBV6-3
D: -
size: few

CDR3: CASAGTPKETQYF
DNA: TGCGCCAGCGCGGGGACCCCTAAAGAGACCCAGTACTTC
J: TRBJ2-5
V: TRBV4-1
D: -
size: many

CDR3: CASSLSTGASTDTQYF
DNA: TGCGCCAGCAGCCTATCCACAGGGGCGAGCACAGATACGCAGTATTTT
J: TRBJ2-3
V: TRBV5-1
D: TRBD1
size: many

CDR3: CASSFNSLVNTEAFF
DNA: TGTGCCAGCAGCTTTAATTCTCTGGTGAACACTGAAGCTTTCTTT
J: TRBJ1-1
V: TRBV7-2
D: -
size: -

CDR3: CSAREAGRPYEQYF
DNA: TGCAGTGCTAGAGAGGCAGGCCGCCCCTACGAGCAGTACTTC
J: TRBJ2-7
V: TRBV20-1
D: -
size: -

CDR3: CASSLEDRLAGARDTDTQYF
DNA: TGTGCCAGCAGCTTAGAAGATCGACTAGCGGGGGCCCGCGACACAGATACGCAGTATTTT
J: TRBJ2-3
V: TRBV7-7
D: TRBD2
size: few

CDR3: CASSRRTGGPNYNEQFF
DNA: TGTGCCAGCAGTCGACGGACAGGAGGACCTAACTACAATGAGCAGTTCTTC
J: TRBJ2-1
V: TRBV12-1
D: -
size: few

CDR3: CASSPTTNTGELFF
DNA: TGTGCCAGCAGTCCGACTACGAACACCGGGGAGCTGTTTTTT
J: TRBJ2-2
V: TRBV7-9
D: -
size: many